Listed below are T cell receptor beta chains from one sample, sequenced in a study of a mutant IDH1 vaccine in newly diagnosed glioma. These receptors' targets are unknown. Clones were read by immunoSEQ multiplex PCR, and TCRdb kept only the in-frame ones, dropping some. This repertoire shows some 49,000 clones, over 75% found once; its top ten account for 4.9%. Sequenced material: PBMCs, taken from a glioma patient whose treatment included an IDH1 peptide vaccine. These receptors all stem from a woman between 40 and 50 years old with glioma. Some clones in this sample may be carry-over from other donors' samples. Both conserved end residues are part of each CDR3. D genes are given only for firm matches. Size is stated for part of the rows, as once, few or many counts, or as a class when the clone is expanded.

V	D	size	J	CDR3	DNA
TRBV5-1	TRBD2	-	TRBJ2-2	CASSRLSSGGASGELFF	TGCGCCAGCAGCCGCCTCTCCAGCGGGGGGGCCTCGGGGGAGCTGTTTTTT
TRBV2	-	-	TRBJ1-6	CASSEPKRGAYNSPLHF	TGTGCCAGCAGTGAACCCAAGAGGGGGGCCTATAATTCACCCCTCCACTTT
TRBV29-1	-	-	TRBJ2-7	CSVLSYLSPPYEQYF	TGCAGCGTTCTTTCTTACTTAAGCCCCCCCTACGAGCAGTACTTC
TRBV2	-	-	TRBJ1-1	CARSLPNTEAFF	TGTGCCAGATCGCTCCCGAACACTGAAGCTTTCTTT
TRBV19	TRBD1	-	TRBJ2-2	CASSSQGAGELFF	TGTGCCAGTAGCAGCCAGGGGGCCGGGGAGCTGTTTTTT
TRBV30	-	once	TRBJ2-5	CAWSGRMIQETQYF	TGTGCCTGGAGTGGACGGATGATTCAAGAGACCCAGTACTTC
TRBV5-1	-	-	TRBJ2-3	CASSWPRLADTQYF	TGCGCCAGCAGCTGGCCCAGACTAGCAGATACGCAGTATTTT
TRBV30	-	-	TRBJ2-5	CAWSVHGGETQYF	TGTGCCTGGAGTGTACATGGTGGGGAGACCCAGTACTTC
TRBV11-2	-	-	TRBJ2-1	CASSTTTGFSNEQFF	TGTGCCAGCAGCACTACTACAGGGTTTAGCAATGAGCAGTTCTTC
TRBV9	-	-	TRBJ1-2	CASSGTWTASSMFLYGYTF	TGTGCCAGCAGCGGAACCTGGACAGCCTCTTCTATGTTCTTATATGGCTACACCTTC
TRBV5-4	TRBD2	-	TRBJ2-5	CASSSVAGLGRGTQYF	TGTGCCAGCAGCTCGGTAGCGGGATTGGGGAGAGGGACCCAGTACTTC
TRBV5-1	TRBD2	-	TRBJ2-7	CASSSGTSGPLSSYEQYF	TGCGCCAGCAGCTCCGGGACTAGCGGGCCTCTTAGCTCCTACGAGCAGTACTTC
TRBV2	-	-	TRBJ1-5	CASSETIRQPQHF	TGTGCCAGCAGTGAGACGATTCGTCAGCCCCAGCATTTT
TRBV7-8	-	-	TRBJ2-7	CASSLVSTGYFHEQYF	TGTGCCAGCAGCTTAGTAAGCACAGGTTATTTCCACGAGCAGTACTTC
TRBV30	-	-	TRBJ1-2	CAWSWRGGLYGYTF	TGTGCCTGGAGTTGGAGGGGGGGACTCTATGGCTACACCTTC
TRBV6-6	-	-	TRBJ1-2	CASSYSMRCTF	TGTGCCAGCAGTTACTCGATGAGGTGTACCTTC
TRBV2	-	-	TRBJ2-4	CASTSGIAKNIQYF	TGTGCCAGCACCTCCGGGATAGCCAAAAACATTCAGTACTTC
TRBV20-1	-	-	TRBJ1-1	CSALTGAEAFF	TGCAGTGCCCTCACGGGGGCTGAGGCTTTCTTT
TRBV28	TRBD1	-	TRBJ2-1	CASEGAGHYNEQFF	TGTGCCAGCGAGGGGGCAGGACACTACAATGAGCAGTTCTTC
TRBV6-5	-	-	TRBJ1-2	CAISESRSYGYTF	TGTGCCATCAGTGAGTCCAGGTCCTATGGCTACACCTTC
TRBV5-4	TRBD1	-	TRBJ2-7	CASSAHPGQGAGEQYF	TGTGCCAGCAGCGCGCACCCGGGACAGGGGGCGGGGGAGCAGTACTTC
TRBV11-1	-	-	TRBJ1-1	CASSLFNVNTEAFF	TGTGCCAGCAGCTTATTCAACGTGAACACTGAAGCTTTCTTT
TRBV5-1	-	-	TRBJ2-2	CASSSGPLNFDTGELFF	TGCGCCAGCAGCTCCGGGCCCCTCAATTTCGACACCGGGGAGCTGTTTTTT
TRBV30	-	-	TRBJ1-2	CAWSRRGAGGYTF	TGTGCCTGGAGTCGGAGGGGCGCCGGGGGCTACACCTTC
TRBV2	TRBD1	-	TRBJ2-7	CASSGQGYEQYF	TGTGCCAGCAGTGGACAGGGTTACGAGCAGTACTTC
TRBV6-6	TRBD2	-	TRBJ2-1	CASSYSGGGNEQFF	TGTGCCAGCAGTTACTCAGGCGGGGGCAATGAGCAGTTCTTC
TRBV6-1	TRBD2	few	TRBJ2-1	CASSENGGAWSEQFF	TGTGCCAGCAGTGAAAACGGGGGGGCCTGGTCTGAGCAGTTCTTC
TRBV7-2	-	-	TRBJ2-7	CASSPSSYEQYF	TGTGCCAGCAGTCCTAGCTCCTACGAGCAGTACTTC
TRBV2	-	-	TRBJ1-1	CASSEYTEAFF	TGTGCCAGCAGTGAATACACTGAAGCTTTCTTT
TRBV6-6	-	-	TRBJ1-2	CASSYTIPRDYGYTF	TGTGCCAGCAGTTACACAATACCCCGAGACTATGGCTACACCTTC
TRBV9	-	-	TRBJ2-2	CASTRAPNTGELFF	TGTGCCAGTACTCGGGCCCCGAACACCGGGGAGCTGTTTTTT
TRBV30	-	once	TRBJ1-4	CAWSGGRRNEKLFF	TGTGCCTGGAGTGGGGGACGGCGTAATGAAAAACTGTTTTTT
TRBV13	-	-	TRBJ2-1	CASSPTPLTYNEQFF	TGTGCCAGCAGCCCCACACCGCTCACCTACAATGAGCAGTTCTTC
TRBV5-1	-	few	TRBJ1-2	CASSLGEGLGYGYTF	TGCGCCAGCAGCTTGGGTGAGGGGCTAGGCTATGGCTACACCTTC
TRBV5-1	-	-	TRBJ1-5	CASSLSGNQPQHF	TGCGCCAGCAGCTTGTCTGGCAATCAGCCCCAGCATTTT
TRBV5-8	-	few	TRBJ1-1	CASSLRGNTEAFF	TGTGCCAGCAGCTTGAGGGGAAACACTGAAGCTTTCTTT
TRBV7-9	-	few	TRBJ1-1	CASSLQGDTEAFF	TGTGCCAGCAGCCTACAGGGTGACACTGAAGCTTTCTTT
TRBV5-1	-	few	TRBJ2-7	CASSFNGDEQYF	TGCGCCAGCAGCTTCAACGGGGACGAGCAGTACTTC
TRBV6-1	TRBD1	once	TRBJ2-2	CASIWTGNTGELFF	TGTGCCAGCATCTGGACAGGGAACACCGGGGAGCTGTTTTTT
TRBV30	-	-	TRBJ2-3	CAWTRTSSRADTQYF	TGTGCCTGGACTCGGACAAGCAGCAGGGCAGATACGCAGTATTTT
TRBV5-1	TRBD2	-	TRBJ2-3	CASSLVAGTDTQYF	TGCGCCAGCAGCTTGGTAGCGGGAACAGATACGCAGTATTTT
TRBV19	-	-	TRBJ1-2	CASETRENYGYTF	TGTGCCAGTGAAACACGGGAAAACTATGGCTACACCTTC
TRBV7-2	-	-	TRBJ2-7	CASSLDPSYEQYF	TGTGCCAGCAGCTTAGACCCCTCCTACGAGCAGTACTTC
TRBV6-1	-	-	TRBJ2-7	CASSDHSRYEQYF	TGTGCCAGCAGTGATCACAGTCGATACGAGCAGTACTTC
TRBV4-3	-	-	TRBJ1-1	CASSQANTEAFF	TGCGCCAGCAGCCAAGCCAACACTGAAGCTTTCTTT
TRBV6-5	-	-	TRBJ1-2	CASLGEIDGYTF	TGTGCCAGCCTGGGGGAAATAGATGGCTACACCTTC
TRBV9	-	once	TRBJ2-1	CASRPSGGEQFF	TGTGCCAGCAGACCTTCCGGGGGCGAGCAGTTCTTC
TRBV29-1	-	few	TRBJ2-5	CSVVAEGTQYF	TGCAGCGTTGTTGCGGAAGGGACCCAGTACTTC
TRBV5-5	-	once	TRBJ1-6	CASSVRTAGNSPLHF	TGTGCCAGCAGCGTCAGGACGGCGGGGAATTCACCCCTCCACTTT
TRBV29-1	TRBD2	-	TRBJ2-3	CSAPRSGGGTDTQYF	TGCAGCGCCCCTCGTAGCGGGGGGGGCACAGATACGCAGTATTTT
TRBV7-9	-	-	TRBJ1-1	CASTEGIRNTEAFF	TGTGCCAGCACCGAGGGGATTCGGAACACTGAAGCTTTCTTT
TRBV9	TRBD1	-	TRBJ1-1	CASSGGTGSTEAFF	TGTGCCAGCAGCGGTGGGACAGGGAGCACTGAAGCTTTCTTT
TRBV4-2	-	-	TRBJ1-2	CASSQDLGTSWSYGYTF	TGTGCCAGCAGCCAAGATCTGGGGACATCGTGGAGCTATGGCTACACCTTC